This passage covers 11 T cell receptor beta chains from one sample sequenced in a study of blood T cell repertoires in COVID-19. Generated by immunoSEQ multiplex PCR, the TCRdb table keeps only in-frame clones and is missing some. The data contain under 200,000 clones, around nine tenths of them singletons. Sequencing was carried out using peripheral blood. All receptors come from a woman aged 70-85 years with COVID-19, enrolled during active disease.

V usage is TRBV7-9 and J usage is TRBJ2-1; maybe TRBD1 (7 bases). CDR3 length equals 14 residues. In germline, CDR1 is SEHNR, CDR2 FQNEAQ (reference sequence). The V end was cut by 1 base, the J end by 6 bases, with 10 bases between. CDR3 protein: CASSLGQGGNEQFF. The CDR3 coding sequence is TGTGCCAGCAGCTTAGGGCAGGGGGGCAATGAGCAGTTCTTC.

The chain uses TRBV5-1 and TRBJ2-1, with TRBD2 matching 8 bases. The ends lost 5 bases at V and 6 bases at J; junction bases unmatched: 4. CDR3 length equals 13 residues. The germline CDR1 and CDR2 sequences are SGHRS and YFSETQ. The CDR3 region has the DNA TGCGCCAGCAGGCGGGGGGATATCAATGAGCAGTTCTTC. It specifies CASRRGDINEQFF.

The chain's CDR3 is CASSPTLGDEKLFF. The CDR3 nucleotides read TGTGCCAGCAGCCCTACACTCGGGGATGAAAAACTGTTTTTT. The chain links TRBV7-9 to TRBJ1-4; D remains unclear. From germline, CDR1 is SEHNR and CDR2 FQNEAQ (reference sequence). This CDR3 is built from 14 residues. V lost 5 bases to trimming and J lost 6 bases, with 13 bases between them.

V usage is TRBV5-4 and J usage is TRBJ2-7, with 7 bases lining up with TRBD2. The CDR3 loop spans 15 amino acids. V gave up 1 base and J gave up 0 bases; unmatched junction bases: 4. Germline V lookup: CDR1 SGHNT, CDR2 YYREEE (reference sequence). This chain's CDR3 is CASSLNSGASYEQYF. The CDR3 nucleotides read TGTGCCAGCAGCTTGAACAGCGGGGCCTCCTACGAGCAGTACTTC.

V usage is TRBV5-1 and J usage is TRBJ2-1; 7 bases fit TRBD2. Germline CDR1 and CDR2: SGHRS and YFSETQ. The CDR3 loop spans 16 amino acids. The V gene end was trimmed by 0 bases and the J gene end by 5 bases; junction bases not matched to a gene: 8. CDR3 sequence: CASSLARAGKNNEQFF. The CDR3 bases are TGCGCCAGCAGCTTGGCCCGAGCGGGGAAAAACAATGAGCAGTTCTTC.

The genes are TRBV5-1 and TRBJ2-5, with D possibly TRBD2 on 6 matching bases. CDR3 length: 13 amino acids. The germline gives CDR1 SGHRS, CDR2 YFSETQ. Between the trimmed V and J ends, which lost 0 bases and 5 bases, there was a span of 8 bases. The CDR3 loop is CASSLDSGETQYF. CDR3 bases: TGCGCCAGCAGCTTGGACAGCGGGGAGACCCAGTACTTC.

The chain employs TRBV11-3 and TRBJ2-2; TRBD2 matches at 8 bases. The CDR3 has 14 amino acids. Germline V gives CDR1 SGHNT, CDR2 YENEEA. V lost 6 bases and J lost 7; bases outside the gene matches: 7. The CDR3 region has the DNA TGTGCCAGCAGACCAACCGGGACTAGCGGGGAGCTGTTTTTT. Translated: CASRPTGTSGELFF.

This clone occurred a few times. The chain joins TRBV7-9 to TRBJ1-3; perhaps TRBD1 as D (5 bases). The V gene lost 1 base and the J gene lost 0 bases, with 16 bases spanning the gap. Looked up from germline, CDR1 is SEHNR and CDR2 is FQNEAQ (reference sequence). There are 18 residues in the CDR3. The CDR3 region is CASSLEGLGLGSGNTIYF. CDR3 sequence (DNA): TGTGCCAGCAGCTTAGAAGGGCTGGGACTGGGCTCTGGAAACACCATATATTTT.

The gene calls are TRBV5-1 and TRBJ1-2; unclear D gene. The germline V gene has CDR1 SGHRS and CDR2 YFSETQ. The ends were cut back, 0 bases at V and 4 bases at J, with 13 bases in the middle. The CDR3 loop spans 15 amino acids. The CDR3 sequence: CASSLAQSGGYGYTF. DNA of the CDR3: TGCGCCAGCAGCTTGGCCCAGTCGGGAGGCTATGGCTACACCTTC.

This clone was seen a few times. This sequence joins TRBV18 and TRBJ1-1; 7 nucleotides match TRBD1. Germline V gene sequence: CDR1 KGHSH, CDR2 LQKENI. V dropped 3 bases and J dropped 0; count of bases not matched to a gene: 1. This CDR3 is 14 amino acids long. The DNA for the CDR3 is TGTGCCAGCTCACCGGGACAGTTGAACACTGAAGCTTTCTTT. This codes for CASSPGQLNTEAFF.

The rearrangement links TRBV30 to TRBJ1-6; 9 bases fit TRBD1. J gave up 8 bases and V 5 bases, and 22 bases lay outside the gene matches. The germline V gene has CDR1 GTSNPN and CDR2 SVGIG (reference sequence). The CDR3 contains 19 residues. DNA of the CDR3: TGTGCCTGGTTCGTTAGGCAGGACAGGGGTCCCAAATTGGATTCACCCCTCCACTTT. This gives the protein CAWFVRQDRGPKLDSPLHF.